Below, 24 T cell receptor beta chains from the same sample are listed, as sequenced in a study of post-analysis software for immune sequencing data. TCR beta cDNA libraries had unique molecular identifiers. TCRdb itself ran the PCR reads through MiXCR, one entry per CDR3 protein. The sample holds around 190,000 distinct CDR3 sequences; 29% are singletons and the top ten take roughly 3.4%. Their specific antigens are unknown. Study-wide results and limits: In patients, about five TRBV segments were more frequent than in controls, with TRBV5-6, TRBV5-1 and TRBV20-1 among them.

The sample taken for sequencing was blood. The receptors were sampled from a girl aged 2 to 17 with multiple sclerosis.

The rearrangement uses TRBV5-1 and TRBJ2-2, with 7 bases identical to TRBD1. The CDR3 covers 15 residues. Germline V gene lookup returns CDR1 SGHRS and CDR2 YFSETQ. V trimming: 4 bases; J trimming: 7 bases; junction bases outside the gene matches: 10. For the CDR3, the DNA is TGCGCCAGCAGCCCGTTTATCGACAGGGTCGGGGAGCTGTTTTTT. It encodes CASSPFIDRVGELFF.

The table lists this clonotype with a few counts. The chain links TRBV7-9 to TRBJ1-2; no reliable D call. The length of the CDR3 is 14 residues. The germline V gene has CDR1 SEHNR and CDR2 FQNEAQ (reference sequence). Trimming removed 4 bases from V and 5 bases from J, with 14 bases in between. The CDR3 DNA is TGTGCCAGCAGCTCCGACGGGGTGAGGTATGGCTACACCTTC. Amino acids: CASSSDGVRYGYTF.

This clonotype was observed at least ten times. The V and J genes are TRBV5-5 and TRBJ2-6; TRBD1 might be the D (6 bases). Deletions cut 0 bases from V and 2 bases from J, with 12 bases between. This CDR3 region has 17 residues. In germline, CDR1 is SGHKS, CDR2 YYEKEE (reference sequence). CDR3 region: CASSLALQGTGANVLTF. The CDR3 nucleotides are TGTGCCAGCAGCTTGGCCCTACAGGGAACTGGGGCCAACGTCCTGACTTTC.

In this sample, this clonotype turned up many times. V and J are TRBV5-1 and TRBJ2-7; a possible D gene is TRBD1 (6 bases). The germline V gene has CDR1 SGHRS and CDR2 YFSETQ. V shed 0 bases and J shed 1 base, with 11 bases lying between them. The CDR3 runs to 15 residues. The CDR3 nucleotides read TGCGCCAGCAGCTTGGCTTTCGGGACATCCTACGAGCAGTACTTC. Its translation: CASSLAFGTSYEQYF.

This chain links TRBV7-2 with TRBJ2-4, with 12 bases lining up with TRBD2. The junction had 8 bases not matched to a gene; V was cut back by 5 bases and J by 6 bases. This CDR3 is 16 amino acids long. CDR1 SGHTA and CDR2 FQGNSA come from the germline V gene. In DNA form, the CDR3 reads TGTGCCAGCAGCCCAGCTAGCGGGGGGGCCTCAAACATTCAGTACTTC. Translated: CASSPASGGASNIQYF.

This clonotype was counted a few times. J is TRBJ2-5 and V is TRBV20-1, with 10 bases fitting TRBD1. This CDR3 is built from 16 residues. Germline loops: CDR1 DFQATT, CDR2 SNEGSKA (reference sequence). The ends lost 6 bases at V and 0 bases at J; junction bases unmatched: 10. The CDR3 protein is CSAPGQGPGYQETQYF. The CDR3 bases are TGCAGTGCCCCGGGACAGGGGCCCGGGTACCAAGAGACCCAGTACTTC.

This clonotype was seen many times. The rearrangement uses TRBV5-1 and TRBJ2-1; TRBD1 matches at 7 bases. This CDR3 spans 15 amino acids. Trimming cost V 4 bases and J 7 bases; bases outside gene matches: 11. Germline CDR1 is SGHRS and CDR2 is YFSETQ. CDR3 sequence reads: CASSTVGTDLNEQFF. In DNA form, the CDR3 reads TGCGCCAGCAGCACGGTAGGGACAGACCTAAATGAGCAGTTCTTC.

This clonotype was counted ten times or more. The rearrangement links TRBV15 to TRBJ2-5, with TRBD2 identical over 7 bases. J lost 5 bases, V lost 8 bases, and 8 bases had no gene match. This CDR3 has 13 residues. CDR1 and CDR2 from the germline V gene are LNHNV and YYDKDF (reference sequence). CDR3 in DNA: TGTGCCACCGGGGGGGGAGTGAGGGAGACCCAGTACTTC. Translating gives CATGGGVRETQYF.

This clonotype was seen a few times. The rearrangement uses TRBV30 and TRBJ1-1, with D unresolved. This CDR3 has 15 amino acids. Germline lookup yields CDR1 GTSNPN and CDR2 SVGIG (reference sequence). V shed 3 bases and J shed 1 base, with 15 bases lying between them. Here the CDR3 DNA reads TGTGCCTGGAGGGGCGGTTTGGGCAGGAACACTGAAGCTTTCTTT. Amino acids: CAWRGGLGRNTEAFF.

J is TRBJ1-1 and V is TRBV6-5, with unresolved D. Germline CDR1 MNHEY, CDR2 SVGAGI. The CDR3 contains 11 residues. Trimming left V 8 bases short and J 9 bases short, with 13 bases between. This CDR3 reads CASEMNRKAFF. The CDR3, as DNA: TGTGCCAGCGAGATGAATAGGAAAGCTTTCTTT.

Turning to this clonotype: Since a much larger clone is just one base distant, this may be a read error. The gene calls are TRBV20-1 and TRBJ2-4; no definite D call. Gene TRBJ2-7 matches the end of the DNA better, so the J call may be wrong. This CDR3 has 11 amino acids. Germline V gene sequence: CDR1 DFQATT, CDR2 SNEGSKA (reference sequence). The CDR3 is CSAISGGEQYF. The DNA for the CDR3 is TGCAGTGCTATATCGGGCGGCGAGCAGTACTTC.

The V gene is TRBV2, the J gene TRBJ2-5; D unresolved. V lost 0 bases and J 5 bases, leaving 10 bases between the germline ends. CDR1 and CDR2 (germline): SNHLY, FYNNEI. This CDR3 has 14 residues. The chain's CDR3 is CASSEAGPGETQYF. In nucleotides, the CDR3 is TGTGCCAGCAGTGAAGCAGGACCGGGTGAGACCCAGTACTTC.

This clonotype occurred many times. The J gene is TRBJ1-1, the V gene TRBV5-1, with TRBD1 identical over 7 bases. Germline assignment: CDR1 SGHRS and CDR2 YFSETQ. V lost 1 base, J lost 1 base, and 10 bases stayed unmatched. The CDR3 totals 17 residues. The DNA of the CDR3 is TGCGCCAGCAGCTTGCGCCGACAGGGTGTAAGGAACACTGAAGCTTTCTTT. Its translation is CASSLRRQGVRNTEAFF.

This rearrangement joins TRBV6-5 to TRBJ1-1; TRBD1 is a possible D gene (5 bases). The CDR3 consists of 14 residues. Between the trimmed V and J ends, which lost 0 bases and 3 bases, there was a span of 8 bases. CDR1 is MNHEY and CDR2 is SVGAGI in the germline V gene. The CDR3 region has the DNA TGTGCCAGCAGTTACTCGGGGCAGCACACTGAAGCTTTCTTT. Translating gives CASSYSGQHTEAFF.

The V call is TRBV10-3, the J call TRBJ1-6; TRBD1 aligns across 7 bases. The CDR3 length is 17 residues. Trimming cost V 0 bases and J 4 bases; bases outside gene matches: 6. CDR1 is ENHRY and CDR2 is SYGVKD in the germline V gene. CDR3 region: CAISESTGQSYNSPLHF. CDR3 in DNA: TGTGCCATCAGTGAGTCTACGGGACAGTCGTATAATTCACCCCTCCACTTT.

The chain is built from TRBV7-3 and TRBJ2-3; D possibly corresponds to TRBD1 (6 bases). This CDR3 is built from 13 residues. Trimming left V 5 bases short and J 5 bases short, with 11 bases between. The germline V gene has CDR1 SGHTA and CDR2 FQGTGA. CDR3 sequence (DNA): TGTGCCAGCAGCAGAAGGGGGAAAGATACGCAGTATTTT. It specifies CASSRRGKDTQYF.

This clonotype was seen a few times. The chain uses TRBV11-2 and TRBJ2-6, with 8 bases fitting TRBD1. V shed 5 bases and J 0 bases; nucleotides not matched to a gene: 9. The CDR3 totals 18 residues. Germline V gene lookup returns CDR1 SGHAT and CDR2 FQNNGV. The chain's CDR3 is CASSIRRQGSSGANVLTF. In DNA, the CDR3 is TGTGCCAGCAGCATAAGACGACAGGGGAGCTCTGGGGCCAACGTCCTGACTTTC.

The rearrangement uses TRBV4-1 and TRBJ2-2, with a possible D match to TRBD2 (5 bases). CDR1 is MGHRA, CDR2 YSYEKL, per germline. This CDR3 region has 14 residues. Trimming took off 4 bases at V and 6 bases at J, with 12 bases between the two ends. DNA for the CDR3: TGCGCCAGCAGCCCCCGGAGGCCTCCCGGGGAGCTGTTTTTT. Protein: CASSPRRPPGELFF.

Ten or more counts support this clonotype. The gene calls are TRBV7-8 and TRBJ1-1, with D unresolved. The CDR3 totals 15 residues. Trimming removed 3 bases at V and 6 bases at J, with 17 bases between. Germline CDR1 SGHVS, CDR2 FQNEAQ. CDR3 DNA sequence: TGTGCCAGCAGCTTTCAGGACTTAACGTCGGCTGAAGCTTTCTTT. It specifies CASSFQDLTSAEAFF. Full variable domain (remainder filled in from reference TRBV7-8 and TRBJ1-1): GAGVSQSPRYKVAKRGQDVALRCDPISGHVSLFWYQQALGQGPEFLTYFQNEAQLDKSGLPSDRFFAERPEGSVSTLKIQRTQQEDSAVYLCASSFQDLTSAEAFFGQGTRLTVV.

There are a few counts of this clonotype. This chain connects TRBV20-1 to TRBJ2-1, with 12 bases identical to TRBD1. CDR1 is DFQATT, CDR2 SNEGSKA, per germline (reference sequence). V gave up 3 bases and J gave up 6 bases; unmatched junction bases: 9. The CDR3 runs 16 residues. The CDR3 reads CSARGPGTGGRNEQFF. The CDR3 DNA is TGCAGTGCTAGGGGCCCCGGGACAGGGGGCCGCAATGAGCAGTTCTTC.

On this clonotype: With a much larger clone just one base away, this may be a read error. The gene calls are TRBV7-3 and TRBJ2-7, with 10 bases matching TRBD2. The CDR3 is 18 residues long. Germline-derived CDR1 and CDR2 are SGHTA and FQGTGA. For the CDR3, the DNA is TGTGCCAGCAGCCCAAAGCCGAGACTAGCGGGCAGCTCCTACGAGCGGTACTTC. Its protein product is CASSPKPRLAGSSYERYF.

Many counts were recorded for this clonotype. The chain combines TRBV12-5 with TRBJ2-7; D gene ambiguous. CDR1 is LGHNT and CDR2 is FRNRAP in the germline V gene. CDR3 length equals 11 residues. Trimming took 5 bases from V and 4 from J, leaving 6 bases between them. Here the CDR3 reads CASGQEYEQYF. The CDR3 coding sequence is TGTGCTAGTGGTCAGGAATACGAGCAGTACTTC. Drawing the rest from reference TRBV12-5 and TRBJ2-7, the complete variable domain is DARVTQTPRHKVTEMGQEVTMRCQPILGHNTVFWYRQTMMQGLELLAYFRNRAPLDDSGMPKDRFSAEMPDATLATLKIQPSEPRDSAVYFCASGQEYEQYFGPGTRLTVT.

There are many counts of this clonotype. The chain links TRBV3-1 to TRBJ2-7; perhaps TRBD2 as D (6 bases). With 0 bases removed from V and 7 bases from J, the gap between germline ends came to 22 bases. The CDR3 length is 17 residues. From germline, CDR1 is LGHDT and CDR2 YNNKEL (reference sequence). The CDR3 sequence is CASSQDQPGLTFYEQYF. In nucleotides, the CDR3 is TGTGCCAGCAGCCAAGATCAACCCGGACTAACCTTTTATGAGCAGTACTTC.

Remarks on this clonotype: A single base separates this from a much larger clone, so it may be a read error. The V call is TRBV5-8, the J call TRBJ1-2, with no clear D. CDR3 length: 17 amino acids. V was trimmed by 3 bases and J by 2 bases, leaving 20 bases between them. Per germline, CDR1 SGHTS and CDR2 YDEGEE. The CDR3 nucleotides are TGTGCCAGCAGCTCGCGGATCTTGGCTGAGTGGAACTATGGCTACACCTTC. Amino acid sequence: CASSSRILAEWNYGYTF.